The source of this TCR beta chain is a study of T cells expressing NK-cell markers. As for the study in general: Sorted T-cell subsets CD3+CD56+NKG2C+, CD3+CD56+NKG2C- and CD3+CD56-NKG2C+ were TCR beta-sequenced. Most of the eight sequenced donors were HCMV-seropositive; one was seronegative.

Concerning this clonotype itself: Its antigen is currently unknown.

For TCR beta, cDNA was produced by 5'RACE template switching with UMIs. TCRdb re-called the 5' RACE reads; one entry per CDR3 protein, DNA not given. The sample has 300,000 to 450,000 distinct CDR3 sequences, and its top ten clones hold 4% to 6.5%. Study outcomes and limitations: Of the CD8+ T cell pool in roughly 6 donors, roughly 1.0-7.5% was accounted for by dominant NKG2C+ clonotypes.

The germline V gene encodes CDR1 LGHDT and CDR2 YNNKEL (reference sequence). The CDR3 consists of 18 residues. Material: blood T cells: a sorted CD56 or NKG2C T cell subset, CD4+ or CD8+ T cells, or bulk PBMC T cells (not recorded which). V is TRBV3-1 and J is TRBJ2-2; TCRdb proposes TRBD2, but this gene call is untestable without DNA. The sequence derives from a man aged 18 to 70 in good health. The CDR3 spells CASSQERVRGGGTGELFF. Drawing the rest from reference TRBV3-1 and TRBJ2-2, the complete variable domain is DTAVSQTPKYLVTQMGNDKSIKCEQNLGHDTMYWYKQDSKKFLKIMFSYNNKELIINETVPNRFSPKSPDKAHLNLHINSLELGDSAVYFCASSQERVRGGGTGELFFGEGSRLTVL.